The entry that follows covers one T cell receptor beta chain sequence. Here immunoSEQ multiplex PCR was the method, and the copy in TCRdb shows in-frame clones only, minus some. Among some 400,000 clones listed, approximately 87% were seen once. The source of the sample is a study of blood T cell repertoires in COVID-19. The sequenced sample consisted of peripheral blood. This TCR was sampled from a woman aged 25 to 45 with COVID-19, enrolled during active disease.

CDR3 coding DNA: TGCGCCAGCAGGCCCCTGGTTAGCGGGAATGAGCAGTTCTTC. It codes for CASRPLVSGNEQFF. The chain joins TRBV5-1 to TRBJ2-1, with TRBD2 matching 7 bases. The CDR3 sequence is 14 residues long. V lost 5 bases, J lost 7 bases, and 9 bases stayed unmatched. Germline lookup yields CDR1 SGHRS and CDR2 YFSETQ.